This T cell receptor (beta chain) was observed in a study of PD-1 blockade in classical Hodgkin lymphoma. Regarding time point: cycle 4 day 1 (C4D1), after less than 7 weeks of nivolumab. All trial patients relapsed after autologous stem cell transplantation. Thawed PBMCs were the source of CD4+ T cells, purified by magnetic negative selection. Repertoires were generated with immunoSEQ multiplex PCR, while TCRdb's copy carries only in-frame clones and drops some. The data contain 15,000 to 20,000 clones, roughly four fifths of them seen just once; the ten biggest clones take up around 2.4%. This TCR was sampled from a human donor with classical Hodgkin lymphoma. This sample comprised CD4+ T cells from blood, obtained before the fourth cycle of nivolumab.

The CDR3 sequence: CASSQGSLRVGDNEQFF. As DNA, the CDR3 is TGCGCCAGCAGCCAAGGGAGTCTACGGGTTGGGGACAATGAGCAGTTCTTC. The chain employs TRBV4-1 and TRBJ2-1; unclear D gene. Trimming removed 1 base at V and 5 bases at J, with 18 bases between. Germline values: CDR1 MGHRA, CDR2 YSYEKL. This CDR3 contains 17 residues.